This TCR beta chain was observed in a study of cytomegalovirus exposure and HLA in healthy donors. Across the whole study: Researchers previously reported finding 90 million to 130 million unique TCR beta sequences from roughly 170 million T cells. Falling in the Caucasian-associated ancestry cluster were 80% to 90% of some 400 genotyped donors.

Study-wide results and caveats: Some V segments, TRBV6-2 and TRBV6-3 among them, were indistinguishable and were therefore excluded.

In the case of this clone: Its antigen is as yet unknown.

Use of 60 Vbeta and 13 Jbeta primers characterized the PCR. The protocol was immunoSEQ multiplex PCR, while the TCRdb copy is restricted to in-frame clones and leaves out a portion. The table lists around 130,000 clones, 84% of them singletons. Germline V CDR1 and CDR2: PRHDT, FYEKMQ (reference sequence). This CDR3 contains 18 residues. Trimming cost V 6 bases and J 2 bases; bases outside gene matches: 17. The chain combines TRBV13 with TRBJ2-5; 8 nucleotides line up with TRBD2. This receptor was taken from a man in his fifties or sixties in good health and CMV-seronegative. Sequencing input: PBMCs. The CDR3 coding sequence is TGTGCCAGCAGACCCCTACTATCCGAGCGGGGGTGGCAAGAGACCCAGTACTTC. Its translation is CASRPLLSERGWQETQYF.